This T cell receptor beta chain was retrieved from a study of patients and donors after allogeneic stem cell transplantation. From the RT-PCR reads, TCRdb called clonotypes with MiXCR, one entry per CDR3 protein. The top ten hold under 6.5% of the sample, which has about a million distinct CDR3 sequences, roughly 17% seen once. Trimming removed 3 bases from V and 6 bases from J, with 23 bases in between. The CDR3 runs 18 residues. Sequencing input: blood, either unsorted or a sorted T cell fraction (not recorded which). This chain joins TRBV12-3 or TRBV12-4 and TRBJ2-2, with D maybe TRBD2 (5 bases). This sequence originates from a human donor who was either an allogeneic HSCT recipient or a stem cell or donor lymphocyte infusion donor (not recorded which). It is not recorded whose cells these are; they may come from a transplant donor. In DNA form, the CDR3 reads TGTGCCAGCAGTTTTTTGCCCCCGGACTCCCGGATCGCCGGGGAGCTGTTTTTT. Its protein is CASSFLPPDSRIAGELFF.